The 16 T cell receptor beta chains given below trace back to one sample, sequenced in a study of blood T cell repertoires in COVID-19. This table comes from immunoSEQ multiplex PCR, and its TCRdb copy is limited to in-frame clones, with some not included. The repertoire has about 180,000 clones, around 88% of them found once; the top ten carry about 8.6%. The sequencing sample was made of PBMCs or T cells enriched from blood (not recorded which). The origin of the receptors is a woman in her thirties who had recovered from COVID-19.

The chain uses TRBV11-3 and TRBJ2-7; 11 positions agree with TRBD2. The V segment lost 0 bases and the J segment 5 bases; nucleotides outside the gene matches: 9. This CDR3 region has 17 residues. Germline-derived CDR1 and CDR2 are SGHNT and YENEEA. The CDR3 nucleotides read TGTGCCAGCAGCTTAGATCCTACTAGCGGGAGATTAAACGAGCAGTACTTC. The encoded protein is CASSLDPTSGRLNEQYF.

J is TRBJ2-1 and V is TRBV4-1; D is perhaps TRBD2 (5 bases). The CDR3 totals 14 residues. Germline V gives CDR1 MGHRA, CDR2 YSYEKL. V was shortened by 3 bases and J by 0 bases, with 6 bases between the two germline ends. The CDR3 region is CASSHTSSYNEQFF. In DNA, the CDR3 is TGCGCCAGCAGCCACACTAGCTCCTACAATGAGCAGTTCTTC.

The chain combines TRBV7-2 with TRBJ2-3; TRBD1 matches 8 bases. Germline CDR1 SGHTA, CDR2 FQGNSA. The CDR3 has 14 amino acids. Trimming at V came to 5 bases and at J to 5 bases, leaving 6 bases not matched to a gene. In DNA, the CDR3 is TGTGCCAGCAGCAAGGACAGGGTTAAAGATACGCAGTATTTT. Protein sequence: CASSKDRVKDTQYF.

This sequence joins TRBV5-1 and TRBJ1-4, with D perhaps matching TRBD1 (5 bases). Germline values: CDR1 SGHRS, CDR2 YFSETQ. Trimming cost V 0 bases and J 5 bases, with 14 bases left between them. CDR3 size: 16 residues. The CDR3 DNA follows: TGCGCCAGCAGCTTGGGTCTCGACAGCCGAAATGAAAAACTGTTTTTT. Translating it yields CASSLGLDSRNEKLFF.

The rearrangement uses TRBV5-1 and TRBJ2-5; D remains unclear. The CDR3 sequence is 14 residues long. Trimming shortened V by 0 bases and J by 3 bases, and 9 bases separated the two germline ends. Germline values: CDR1 SGHRS, CDR2 YFSETQ. The CDR3 loop is CASSLDSLKETQYF. The CDR3 DNA reads TGCGCCAGCAGCTTGGACAGCCTTAAAGAGACCCAGTACTTC.

This chain connects TRBV7-6 to TRBJ2-7; the match to TRBD2 covers 8 bases. The V and J ends lost 5 bases and 3 bases, in that order; junction bases with no gene match: 9. Germline V gene lookup returns CDR1 SGHVS and CDR2 FNYEAQ. CDR3 length: 15 residues. The CDR3 DNA reads TGTGCCAGCAGCCCTGTGAGCGGGAGCATCTACGAGCAGTACTTC. This codes for CASSPVSGSIYEQYF. The whole variable domain, filled in from reference TRBV7-6 and TRBJ2-7, reads GAGVSQSPRYKVTKRGQDVALRCDPISGHVSLYWYRQALGQGPEFLTYFNYEAQQDKSGLPNDRFSAERPEGSISTLTIQRTEQRDSAMYRCASSPVSGSIYEQYFGPGTRLTVT.

V is TRBV5-4 and J is TRBJ1-5; D gene uncertain. The CDR3 is 16 amino acids. Looked up from germline, CDR1 is SGHNT and CDR2 is YYREEE (reference sequence). V gave up 0 bases and J gave up 0 bases, with 10 bases separating them. The DNA of the CDR3 is TGTGCCAGCAGCTTGGGTGGCAGTTATAGCAATCAGCCCCAGCATTTT. Protein product: CASSLGGSYSNQPQHF.

The rearrangement uses TRBV5-5 and TRBJ1-4, with a tentative D call TRBD1 (6 bases). This CDR3 is built from 14 residues. The V gene lost 1 base and the J gene lost 7 bases, with 11 bases spanning the gap. The germline V gene encodes CDR1 SGHKS and CDR2 YYEKEE (reference sequence). CDR3 nucleotide sequence: TGTGCCAGCAGCTTGACCCAGGGGAGTGAAAAACTGTTTTTT. Its protein is CASSLTQGSEKLFF.

V usage is TRBV7-9 and J usage is TRBJ1-4; perhaps TRBD1 as D (6 bases). The CDR3 has 15 residues. Looked up from germline, CDR1 is SEHNR and CDR2 is FQNEAQ (reference sequence). Between the trimmed V and J ends, which lost 3 bases and 0 bases, there was a span of 8 bases. CDR3 bases: TGTGCCAGCAGCTTCAGGGGCGCAACTAATGAAAAACTGTTTTTT. Its protein product is CASSFRGATNEKLFF.

The CDR3 region has the DNA TGTGCCAGCAGCTCTATGGGCGGGGGAGCTTTCTTT. Its translation is CASSSMGGGAFF. This chain joins TRBV7-3 and TRBJ1-1, with D maybe TRBD1 (5 bases). Looked up from germline, CDR1 is SGHTA and CDR2 is FQGTGA. Trimming took off 4 bases at V and 10 bases at J, with 13 bases between the two ends. The CDR3 runs 12 residues.

The rearrangement links TRBV7-9 to TRBJ1-1, with a possible D match to TRBD1 (6 bases). This CDR3 comprises 14 residues. The germline CDR1 and CDR2 sequences are SEHNR and FQNEAQ (reference sequence). Trimming took off 2 bases at V and 1 base at J, with 8 bases between the two ends. CDR3 region: CASSLTGQNTEAFF. For the CDR3, the DNA is TGTGCCAGCAGCTTAACGGGACAGAACACTGAAGCTTTCTTT.

The chain is built from TRBV30 and TRBJ2-3; possibly TRBD1 for D (6 bases). The V end lost 0 bases, the J end lost 2 bases, and 18 bases lay between the germline ends. The CDR3 length is 17 residues. CDR1 and CDR2 (germline): GTSNPN, SVGIG (reference sequence). CDR3 DNA: TGTGCCTGGAGTGTACTACAGCAGGGGCCAACCACAGATACGCAGTATTTT. Its protein is CAWSVLQQGPTTDTQYF.

The sample holds a few counts of this clone. The rearrangement joins TRBV13 to TRBJ1-5; maybe TRBD1 (5 bases). V was pared by 3 bases and J by 1 base, with 10 bases between. The CDR3 length is 15 residues. The germline V gene encodes CDR1 PRHDT and CDR2 FYEKMQ (reference sequence). The CDR3 region has the DNA TGTGCCAGCAGCTTCGGGGGACGAAGCAATCAGCCCCAGCATTTT. It is translated as CASSFGGRSNQPQHF.

This clone has a handful of counts. The chain links TRBV5-1 to TRBJ2-7; D uncertain. The CDR3 runs 14 residues. Trimming took off 0 bases at V and 0 bases at J, with 7 bases between the two ends. Germline CDR1 and CDR2: SGHRS and YFSETQ. The CDR3 DNA follows: TGCGCCAGCAGCTTGGCGGTTATCTCCTACGAGCAGTACTTC. Encoded protein: CASSLAVISYEQYF.

The V call is TRBV3-1 (or the pseudogene TRBV3-2), the J call TRBJ1-2, with TRBD1 matching 8 bases. Trimming at V came to 6 bases and at J to 4 bases, leaving 7 bases not matched to a gene. The length of the CDR3 is 14 residues. The germline V gene encodes CDR1 LGHDT and CDR2 YNNKEL (reference sequence). The CDR3 nucleotides read TGTGCCAGCAGACCGCGCGGGACAGGCTATGGCTACACCTTC. The encoded protein is CASRPRGTGYGYTF.

The chain combines TRBV29-1 with TRBJ2-1, with 13 bases fitting TRBD2. Germline CDR1 and CDR2: SQVTM and ANQGSEA. The V gene end was trimmed by 1 base and the J gene end by 1 base; junction bases not matched to a gene: 4. The CDR3 length is 17 residues. The CDR3, as DNA: TGCAGCGTTGAAGGACTAGCGGGAGGCCGTTCCTACAATGAGCAGTTCTTC. Protein product: CSVEGLAGGRSYNEQFF.